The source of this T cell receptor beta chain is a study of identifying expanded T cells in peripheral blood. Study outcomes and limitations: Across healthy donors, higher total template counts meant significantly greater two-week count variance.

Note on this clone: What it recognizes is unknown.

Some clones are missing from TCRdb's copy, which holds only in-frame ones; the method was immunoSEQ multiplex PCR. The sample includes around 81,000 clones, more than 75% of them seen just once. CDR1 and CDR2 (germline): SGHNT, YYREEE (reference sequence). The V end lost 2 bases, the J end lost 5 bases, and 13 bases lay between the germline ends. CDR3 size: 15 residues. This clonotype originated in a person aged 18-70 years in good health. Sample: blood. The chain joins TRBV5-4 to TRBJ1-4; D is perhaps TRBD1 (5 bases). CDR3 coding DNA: TGTGCCAGCAGCTTTCCTGGGGCGTCGAATGAAAAACTGTTTTTT. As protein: CASSFPGASNEKLFF. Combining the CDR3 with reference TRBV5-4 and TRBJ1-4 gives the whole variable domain ETGVTQSPTHLIKTRGQQVTLRCSSQSGHNTVSWYQQALGQGPQFIFQYYREEENGRGNFPPRFSGLQFPNYSSELNVNALELDDSALYLCASSFPGASNEKLFFGSGTQLSVL.